This T cell receptor (beta chain) came from a study of cytomegalovirus exposure and HLA in healthy donors. The donors, nominally healthy at sampling, likely had unrecorded immune exposures. On this clone: Its antigen is currently unknown.

Whole-study results and caveats: Sequence variants that were highly shared formed a cluster that was likely a sequencing artifact.

The PCR had 60 Vbeta and 13 Jbeta primers. Assay: immunoSEQ multiplex PCR; the TCRdb copy retains only in-frame clones and omits some. This table holds over 100,000 clones, 75% to 90% found once. CDR3 size: 12 residues. The V gene lost 3 bases and the J gene lost 4 bases, with 7 bases spanning the gap. Germline V gene data show CDR1 as SGHRS and CDR2 as YFSETQ. This receptor was identified in a woman aged 45-65 years in good health and CMV-seropositive. Sequenced: PBMCs. The J gene is TRBJ1-2, the V gene TRBV5-1; D may be TRBD1 (5 bases). CDR3 region: CASSYDSYGYTF. CDR3 bases: TGCGCCAGCAGCTACGACAGCTATGGCTACACCTTC.